This T cell receptor (beta chain) was obtained from a study of shared clonotypes between healthy human individuals (dated by TCRdb to 2018 to 2020). For context, the study as a whole: The cohort included three men and a couple of women between 18 and 49 years of age. The study deeply sequenced blood TCR repertoires of roughly five healthy adults to estimate repertoire size and the extent of clonotype sharing between individuals. To increase sequencing depth and limit assay-specific biases, TCR repertoire library preparation and sequencing were carried out by different laboratories using diverse techniques. Per donor, leukapheresis produced somewhere between about 0.94 and 9.5 billion PBMCs.

General study outcomes and caveats: Based on pairwise subsampling, the degree of clonotype sharing among donors was expected to be affected by sequencing depth. Sampling was limited to blood, and TCR repertoires in tissue likely differ from TCR repertoires in blood. Because the study included a small number of donors, the genetic and exposure-history diversity represented was limited.

TCR CDR3 regions were amplified from genomic DNA by multiplex PCR using the deep immunoSEQ assay. Genomic DNA extracted from each cell subset was distributed evenly over all wells of several immunoSEQ 96-well plates, and each plate served as one replicate. For unsorted PBMC, roughly 0.3 ug genomic DNA, equal to 30,000 or so T cell genomes, was loaded into each replicate PCR. Ten immunoSEQ deep assay plates were used to sequence the unsorted PBMC genomic DNA. The purified libraries were quantified using a Qubit 3.0 fluorometer, sized with a Bioanalyzer 2100, and then quantified again using the KAPA Library Quantification kit. Each immunoSEQ 96-well plate was sequenced on its own single-read 150-cycle Illumina NextSeq 550 flow cell. Per the original workflow: The immunoSEQ output contained only junctional sequences without quality scores, so filtering could not match that applied to full-length reads. To assign V/J genes and CDR3, sequences were annotated against IMGT germline references using PyIR, a Python wrapper for IgBLAST v1.9. Any read was removed if the V/J assignment was weak (E-value above 1e-6), the CDR3 was missing, or the read contained stop codons, out-of-frame junctions, or ambiguous translated residues. A V3J clonotype was defined by an identical inferred V gene, J gene, and CDR3 amino acid sequence. Percentage overlap between repertoires was calculated by dividing the number of shared unique clonotypes by the size of the smaller repertoire. Richness of each repertoire was evaluated using RTK rarefaction, the Chao1 estimator, and Recon v2.1 estimates of unobserved clonotypes. TCRdb retrieved this table from immuneACCESS and kept in-frame rearrangements only. Not all clones are present; in checked studies, unresolved V genes account for under half, and no reason is known for the remainder. V and J calls and clone size are given by that table; D and trimming were obtained from the DNA. A total of about 480,000 clones appear in this sample, 79% of them only once. Together, the top ten hold roughly 13% of the sample.

The donors were healthy, HIV-negative adults who had no recently reported acute infections or vaccinations. Every donor was a Caucasian adult residing in Nashville, Tennessee, USA. For unsorted samples, some 87 million PBMCs were counted, and genomic DNA was extracted using the QIAamp DNA Blood Mini kit. Blood was collected by leukapheresis, and PBMCs were isolated by Ficoll-Histopaque density gradient centrifugation and then cryopreserved in liquid nitrogen vapor phase. Details on this clone: Its binding antigen is unknown. Per-base quality was not reported, and no clone a single base away is much larger than it.

CDR1 and CDR2 are drawn from the germline V gene: SGHNT, YENEEA. The CDR3, cysteine through phenylalanine, is 13 amino acids long. Just CDR3 DNA is preserved here, 39 bases in frame from base 1. V was cut back by 2 bases and J by 1 base, leaving a gap of 4 bases between them. The sequenced sample was PBMCs. This sequence originates from a woman aged 40 to 55 in good health. Some clones in this sample may be carry-over from other donors' samples. The chain was built from TRBV11-3 and TRBJ2-3; the D gene remains uncertain. At the DNA level, the sequence is TGTGCCAGCAGCTTATGGGGCACAGATACGCAGTATTTT. Its amino acids are CASSLWGTDTQYF.